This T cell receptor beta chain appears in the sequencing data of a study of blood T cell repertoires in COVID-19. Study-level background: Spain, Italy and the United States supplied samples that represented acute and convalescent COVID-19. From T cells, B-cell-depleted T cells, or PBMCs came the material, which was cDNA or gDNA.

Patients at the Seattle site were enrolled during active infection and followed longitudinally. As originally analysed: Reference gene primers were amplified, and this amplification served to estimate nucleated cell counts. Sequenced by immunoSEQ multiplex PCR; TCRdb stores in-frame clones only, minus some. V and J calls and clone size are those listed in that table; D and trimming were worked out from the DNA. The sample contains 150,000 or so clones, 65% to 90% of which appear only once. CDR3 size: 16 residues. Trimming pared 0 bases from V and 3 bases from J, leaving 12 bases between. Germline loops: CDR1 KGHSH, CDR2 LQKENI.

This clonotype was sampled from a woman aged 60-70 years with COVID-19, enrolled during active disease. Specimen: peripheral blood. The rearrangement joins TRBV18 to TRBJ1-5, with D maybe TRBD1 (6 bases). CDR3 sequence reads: CASSPPSGEYNQPQHF. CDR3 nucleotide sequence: TGTGCCAGCTCACCACCGTCAGGGGAGTACAATCAGCCCCAGCATTTT. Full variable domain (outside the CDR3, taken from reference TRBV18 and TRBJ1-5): NAGVMQNPRHLVRRRGQEARLRCSPMKGHSHVYWYRQLPEEGLKFMVYLQKENIIDESGMPKERFSAEFPKEGPSILRIQQVVRGDSAAYFCASSPPSGEYNQPQHFGDGTRLSIL.